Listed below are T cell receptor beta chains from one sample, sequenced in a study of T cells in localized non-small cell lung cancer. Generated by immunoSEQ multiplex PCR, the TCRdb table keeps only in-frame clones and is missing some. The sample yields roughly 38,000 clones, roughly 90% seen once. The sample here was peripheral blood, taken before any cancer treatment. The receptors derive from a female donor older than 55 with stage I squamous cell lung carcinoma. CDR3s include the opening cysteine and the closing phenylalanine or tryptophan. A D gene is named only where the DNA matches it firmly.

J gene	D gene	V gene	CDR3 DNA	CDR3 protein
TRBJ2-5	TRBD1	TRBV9	TGTGCCAGCAGCGTAGAACAGGGGGTCAGAGAGACCCAGTACTTC	CASSVEQGVRETQYF
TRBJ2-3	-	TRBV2	TGTGCCAGCAGTTTAACGGGACCAGCAGATACGCAGTATTTT	CASSLTGPADTQYF
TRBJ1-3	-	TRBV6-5	TGTGCCAGCAGTTACAAGACAGATCGAAACACCATATATTTT	CASSYKTDRNTIYF
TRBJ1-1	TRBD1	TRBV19	TGTGCCAGTAGTATAGTAAACAGGGGGCGCGTCACTGAAGCTTTCTTT	CASSIVNRGRVTEAFF
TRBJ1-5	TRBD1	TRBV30	TGTGCCTGGTCCGGGACAGGGGGAGTTTATGGTCAGCCCCAGCATTTT	CAWSGTGGVYGQPQHF
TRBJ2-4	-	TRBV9	TGTGCCAGCAGCGTGGCGGGGGCGGCCAAAAACATTCAGTACTTC	CASSVAGAAKNIQYF
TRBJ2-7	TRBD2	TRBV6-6	TGTGCCAGCATTATGCCTAGCGGAAATACCTACGAGCAGTACTTC	CASIMPSGNTYEQYF
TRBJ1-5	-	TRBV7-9	TGTGCCAGCAGTCTATCCGACGGGCCTCAGCCCCAGCATTTT	CASSLSDGPQPQHF
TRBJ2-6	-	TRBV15	TGTGCCACCAGCAGATCCGGGGGCTCTGGGGCCAACGTCCTGACTTTC	CATSRSGGSGANVLTF
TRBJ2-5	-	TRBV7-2	TGTGCCAGCAGCTTAGCGGGCGGCCTGGAGACCCAGTACTTC	CASSLAGGLETQYF
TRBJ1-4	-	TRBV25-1	TGTGCCAGCAGTCTTCCCGGGACTAAGGGAAAACTGTTTTTT	CASSLPGTKGKLFF
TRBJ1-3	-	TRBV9	TGTGCCAGCAGCGAGGGGGGCCGGATCTCTGGAAACACCATATATTTT	CASSEGGRISGNTIYF